This T cell receptor beta chain is from a study of cytomegalovirus exposure and HLA in healthy donors. Study-wide results and caveats: With later analysis, a missense DCLRE1C variant became linked to TCR beta V- and J-gene trimming.

This clone appeared a few times. What it recognizes is unknown. CDR1 LNHDA and CDR2 SQIVND come from the germline V gene (reference sequence). J was trimmed by 5 bases and V by 3 bases; bases with no gene match: 6. This CDR3 has 17 amino acids. Nominally healthy donors provided the samples, though records likely missed some immune exposures. The PCR ran on 60 Vbeta and 13 Jbeta primers. Only in-frame clones appear in the TCRdb table, and some are missing; sequencing was by immunoSEQ multiplex PCR. The sample lists some 120,000 clones, roughly 74% occurring once. This clonotype originated in a woman in her forties or fifties in good health and CMV-seropositive. The chain combines TRBV19 with TRBJ1-6; 11 nucleotides match TRBD1. The sample consisted of PBMCs. The CDR3 region is CASSIVGQGANNSPLHF. CDR3 bases: TGTGCCAGTAGTATCGTCGGACAGGGGGCCAATAATTCACCCCTCCACTTT.